The 5 T cell receptor beta chains below were found in one sample sequenced in a study of blood T cell repertoires in COVID-19 (dated by TCRdb to 2019 to 2021). The method was the immunoSEQ multiplex PCR assay. TCRdb took this table from immuneACCESS and kept in-frame rearrangements with V and J called. Such tables lack part of the clones; where checked against another copy, unresolved V genes explain under half of the gap, and the rest is unexplained. The table for this sample lists tens of thousands of clones; 84% of them were counted only once. The top ten clones comprise 25% to 30% of the sample. What was sequenced was peripheral blood. All receptors come from a human donor in a cohort sampled during active COVID-19.

The chain recombines TRBV9 with TRBJ1-3; TRBD1 might be the D (5 bases). There are 16 residues in the CDR3. V was pared by 0 bases and J by 4 bases, with 14 bases between. Germline V CDR1 and CDR2: SGDLS, YYNGEE. In DNA form, the CDR3 reads TGTGCCAGCAGCGTAGGGGTAGGGACTTGGGGAAACACCATATATTTT. This sequence encodes CASSVGVGTWGNTIYF.

V and J are TRBV12-3 or TRBV12-4 and TRBJ1-1, with D hard to call. The CDR3 consists of 13 residues. V lost 3 bases and J lost 0, with 5 bases in between. The CDR3 nucleotides read TGTGCCAGCAGTTTGGGAGTGAACACTGAAGCTTTCTTT. This codes for CASSLGVNTEAFF.

CDR3 residues: CATSKGRGANQETQYF. The CDR3 DNA reads TGTGCCACCAGCAAGGGGAGGGGGGCTAACCAAGAGACCCAGTACTTC. The chain recombines TRBV15 with TRBJ2-5; a weak D match, TRBD2 (7 bases). V was clipped by 4 bases and J by 0 bases, with 15 bases between them. The CDR3 length is 16 residues. The germline CDR1 and CDR2 sequences are LNHNV and YYDKDF (reference sequence).

This chain joins TRBV15 and TRBJ2-7; 8 nucleotides align to TRBD1. Trimming at V came to 5 bases and at J to 6 bases, leaving 3 bases not matched to a gene. The CDR3 runs to 12 residues. Germline CDR1 LNHNV, CDR2 YYDKDF (reference sequence). The CDR3: CATSQDRAEQYF. In nucleotides, the CDR3 is TGTGCCACCAGCCAGGACAGGGCCGAGCAGTACTTC. Full variable domain (remainder filled in from reference TRBV15 and TRBJ2-7): DAMVIQNPRYQVTQFGKPVTLSCSQTLNHNVMYWYQQKSSQAPKLLFHYYDKDFNNEADTPDNFQSRRPNTSFCFLDIRSPGLGDTAMYLCATSQDRAEQYFGPGTRLTVT.

The genes are TRBV5-5 and TRBJ2-5; D is perhaps TRBD1 (6 bases). Germline-derived CDR1 and CDR2 are SGHKS and YYEKEE (reference sequence). The CDR3 is 15 residues long. Trimming removed 4 bases at V and 3 bases at J, with 16 bases between. The CDR3 DNA follows: TGTGCCAGCAGCCTGGGGCGCCGGACAGAAGAGACCCAGTACTTC. The encoded protein is CASSLGRRTEETQYF.